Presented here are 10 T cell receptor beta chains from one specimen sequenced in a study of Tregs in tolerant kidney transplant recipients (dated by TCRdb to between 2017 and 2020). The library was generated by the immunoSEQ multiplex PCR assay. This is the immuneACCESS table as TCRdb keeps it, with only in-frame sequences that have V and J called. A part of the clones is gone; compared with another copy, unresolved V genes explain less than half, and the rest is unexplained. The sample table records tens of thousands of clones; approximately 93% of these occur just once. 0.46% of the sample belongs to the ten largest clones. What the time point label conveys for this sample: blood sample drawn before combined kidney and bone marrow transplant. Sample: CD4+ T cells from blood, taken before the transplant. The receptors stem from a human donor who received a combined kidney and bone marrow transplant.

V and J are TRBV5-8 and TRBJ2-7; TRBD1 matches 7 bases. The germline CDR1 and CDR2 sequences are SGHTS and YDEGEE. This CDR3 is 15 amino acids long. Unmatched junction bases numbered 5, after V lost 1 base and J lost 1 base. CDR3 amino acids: CASSLRQGGSYEQYF. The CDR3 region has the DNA TGTGCCAGCAGCTTGCGACAGGGCGGGTCCTACGAGCAGTACTTC.

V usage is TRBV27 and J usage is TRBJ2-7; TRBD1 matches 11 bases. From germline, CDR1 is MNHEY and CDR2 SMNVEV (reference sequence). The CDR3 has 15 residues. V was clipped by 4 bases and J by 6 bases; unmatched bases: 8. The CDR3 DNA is TGTGCCAGCAGTTGGGGACAGGGGGTAAAGGGCGAGCAGTACTTC. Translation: CASSWGQGVKGEQYF.

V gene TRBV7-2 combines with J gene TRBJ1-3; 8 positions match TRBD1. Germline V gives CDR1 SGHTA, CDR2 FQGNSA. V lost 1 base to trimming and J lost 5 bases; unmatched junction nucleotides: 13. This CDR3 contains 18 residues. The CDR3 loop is CASSLGRGTGRFRNTIYF. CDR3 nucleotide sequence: TGTGCCAGCAGCTTAGGAAGGGGGACAGGCAGGTTCAGAAACACCATATATTTT.

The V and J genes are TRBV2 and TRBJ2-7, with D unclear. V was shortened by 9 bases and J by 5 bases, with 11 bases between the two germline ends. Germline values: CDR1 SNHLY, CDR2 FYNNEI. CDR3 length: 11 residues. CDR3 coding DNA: TGTGCCAGTTTTGCGGTGGACGAGCAGTACTTC. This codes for CASFAVDEQYF.

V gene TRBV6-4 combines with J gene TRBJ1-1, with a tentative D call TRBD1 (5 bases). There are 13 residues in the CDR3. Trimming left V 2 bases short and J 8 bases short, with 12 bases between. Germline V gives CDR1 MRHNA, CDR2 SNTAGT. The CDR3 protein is CASSDPDSGEAFF. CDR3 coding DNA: TGTGCCAGCAGTGACCCCGACAGCGGGGAAGCTTTCTTT.

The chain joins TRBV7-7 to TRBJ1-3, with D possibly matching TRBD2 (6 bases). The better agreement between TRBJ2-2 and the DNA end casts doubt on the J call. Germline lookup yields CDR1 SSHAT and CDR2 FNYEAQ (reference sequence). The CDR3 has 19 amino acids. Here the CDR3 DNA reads TGTGCCAGCATTCCCCCCGCCCCGGGACTCCCAAGGAACACCGGGGAGCTGTTTTTT. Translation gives CASIPPAPGLPRNTGELFF.

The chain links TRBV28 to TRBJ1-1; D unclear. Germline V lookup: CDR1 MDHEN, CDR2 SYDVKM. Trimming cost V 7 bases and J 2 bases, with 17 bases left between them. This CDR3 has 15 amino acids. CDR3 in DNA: TGTGCCAGCACATGGTTTCGGGGAGGAAACACTGAAGCTTTCTTT. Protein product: CASTWFRGGNTEAFF.

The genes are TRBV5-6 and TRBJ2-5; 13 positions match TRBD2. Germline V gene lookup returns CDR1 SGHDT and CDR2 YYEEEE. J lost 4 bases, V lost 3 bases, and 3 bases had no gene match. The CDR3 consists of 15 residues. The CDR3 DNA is TGTGCCAGCAGCTCACTAGCGGGAGGGAGAGAGACCCAGTACTTC. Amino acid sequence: CASSSLAGGRETQYF.

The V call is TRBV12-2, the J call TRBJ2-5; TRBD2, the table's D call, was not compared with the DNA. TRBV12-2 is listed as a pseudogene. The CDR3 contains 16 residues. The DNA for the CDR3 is TGTGCAAGTCGCTTAAGCGGACTAGCGAGGACGGAGACCCAGTACTTC. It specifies CASRLSGLARTETQYF.

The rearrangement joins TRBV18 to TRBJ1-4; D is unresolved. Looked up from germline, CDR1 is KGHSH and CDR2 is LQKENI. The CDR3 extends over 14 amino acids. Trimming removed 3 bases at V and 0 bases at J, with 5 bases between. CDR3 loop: CASSPAATNEKLFF. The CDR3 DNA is TGTGCCAGCTCACCGGCAGCAACTAATGAAAAACTGTTTTTT. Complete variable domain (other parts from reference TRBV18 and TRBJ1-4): NAGVMQNPRHLVRRRGQEARLRCSPMKGHSHVYWYRQLPEEGLKFMVYLQKENIIDESGMPKERFSAEFPKEGPSILRIQQVVRGDSAAYFCASSPAATNEKLFFGSGTQLSVL.